This TCR beta chain was obtained from a study of neoadjuvant nivolumab and ipilimumab in lung cancer. General study findings and limits: TCR clonality did not significantly correlate with pathologic tumor regression.

Concerning this clone itself: Its antigen remains unidentified.

TCRdb's copy holds only in-frame clones and misses some; the assay was immunoSEQ multiplex PCR. The sample records tens of thousands of clones, more than 85% being singletons. The source is an adult with non-small cell lung cancer. Some clones in this sample may be carry-over from other donors' samples. Sample: blood, taken before neoadjuvant nivolumab, alone or with ipilimumab.

CDR3 nucleotide sequence: TGCGCCAGCAGCTTACTAGCGGGAGGGCACTACGAGCAGTACTTC. Protein sequence: CASSLLAGGHYEQYF. The chain recombines TRBV5-1 with TRBJ2-7, with 13 bases identical to TRBD2. Germline assignment: CDR1 SGHRS and CDR2 YFSETQ. After removal of 2 bases from V and 3 bases from J, the junction contained 2 bases not matched to a gene. CDR3 size: 15 residues. The full variable domain, rest sourced from reference TRBV5-1 and TRBJ2-7, is KAGVTQTPRYLIKTRGQQVTLSCSPISGHRSVSWYQQTPGQGLQFLFEYFSETQRNKGNFPGRFSGRQFSNSRSEMNVSTLELGDSALYLCASSLLAGGHYEQYFGPGTRLTVT.